This is a list of T cell receptor beta chains from one sample in a study of blood T cell repertoires in COVID-19. TCRdb's copy holds only in-frame clones and misses some; the assay was immunoSEQ multiplex PCR. The repertoire holds around 160,000 clones, 90% seen once, with roughly a sixth in the top ten. The sequencing input was peripheral blood. The receptors were gathered from a man between 60 and 75 years old with active or convalescent COVID-19. Both conserved end residues are part of each CDR3. D genes are given only for firm matches. Size is omitted from some rows. Given values are once, few, many or a class for expanded clones.

cdr3_aa: CASSLGLGTNYGYTF
cdr3_nt: TGCGCCAGCAGCTTGGGGCTGGGCACTAACTATGGCTACACCTTC
d_call: NA
j_call: TRBJ1-2
v_call: TRBV5-1
clone_size: NA

cdr3_aa: CAISDRGDYGYTF
cdr3_nt: TGTGCCATCAGTGATCGGGGGGACTATGGCTACACCTTC
d_call: NA
j_call: TRBJ1-2
v_call: TRBV10-3
clone_size: NA

cdr3_aa: CAWLRLAGGPGELFF
cdr3_nt: TGTGCCTGGCTTCGACTAGCGGGAGGGCCCGGGGAGCTGTTTTTT
d_call: TRBD2
j_call: TRBJ2-2
v_call: TRBV30
clone_size: NA

cdr3_aa: CASSSGYSGNTIYF
cdr3_nt: TGTGCCAGCAGCTCAGGGTATAGTGGAAACACCATATATTTT
d_call: NA
j_call: TRBJ1-3
v_call: TRBV6-5
clone_size: NA

cdr3_aa: CASSLDRDRGSFF
cdr3_nt: TGCGCCAGCAGCCTAGACCGGGACAGGGGGTCTTTCTTT
d_call: TRBD1
j_call: TRBJ1-1
v_call: TRBV5-1
clone_size: NA

cdr3_aa: CASSLVAAGATNEKLFF
cdr3_nt: TGCGCCAGCAGCTTGGTTGCTGCAGGGGCAACTAATGAAAAACTGTTTTTT
d_call: NA
j_call: TRBJ1-4
v_call: TRBV5-1
clone_size: few

cdr3_aa: CASSPGTVPTYEQYF
cdr3_nt: TGTGCCAGCAGCCCCGGGACAGTTCCTACCTACGAGCAGTACTTC
d_call: TRBD1
j_call: TRBJ2-7
v_call: TRBV7-2
clone_size: once

cdr3_aa: CASSLLTGAVVTEAFF
cdr3_nt: TGTGCCAGCAGCTTGCTGACAGGGGCGGTTGTCACTGAAGCTTTCTTT
d_call: TRBD1
j_call: TRBJ1-1
v_call: TRBV5-4
clone_size: NA

cdr3_aa: CASSDSGTSGYNEQFF
cdr3_nt: TGCGCCAGCAGCGACTCCGGGACTAGCGGATACAATGAGCAGTTCTTC
d_call: TRBD2
j_call: TRBJ2-1
v_call: TRBV5-1
clone_size: NA

cdr3_aa: CASSQDSGAGRQETQYF
cdr3_nt: TGTGCCAGCAGCCAAGATAGCGGGGCGGGGAGACAAGAGACCCAGTACTTC
d_call: TRBD2
j_call: TRBJ2-5
v_call: TRBV3-1/TRBV3-2
clone_size: NA

cdr3_aa: CASSTGQGGQPQHF
cdr3_nt: TGCGCCAGCAGCACCGGACAGGGTGGTCAGCCCCAGCATTTT
d_call: TRBD1
j_call: TRBJ1-5
v_call: TRBV5-1
clone_size: NA

cdr3_aa: CASSILPGTGGKDTQYF
cdr3_nt: TGTGCCAGTAGTATCCTCCCCGGGACAGGGGGCAAAGATACGCAGTATTTT
d_call: TRBD1
j_call: TRBJ2-3
v_call: TRBV19
clone_size: NA

cdr3_aa: CASSQDPSGGNYGYTF
cdr3_nt: TGTGCCAGCAGCCAAGACCCGTCAGGGGGCAACTATGGCTACACCTTC
d_call: TRBD1
j_call: TRBJ1-2
v_call: TRBV4-2
clone_size: NA

cdr3_aa: CASSLSGTYEQYF
cdr3_nt: TGCGCCAGCAGCTTGTCAGGAACCTACGAGCAGTACTTC
d_call: NA
j_call: TRBJ2-7
v_call: TRBV5-1
clone_size: NA

cdr3_aa: CASSGTAQETQYF
cdr3_nt: TGCGCCAGTAGCGGGACCGCCCAAGAGACCCAGTACTTC
d_call: TRBD2
j_call: TRBJ2-5
v_call: TRBV10-1
clone_size: NA

cdr3_aa: CASSLGQGAVGGYTF
cdr3_nt: TGTGCCAGCAGCCTGGGGCAGGGGGCAGTGGGAGGCTACACCTTC
d_call: TRBD1
j_call: TRBJ1-2
v_call: TRBV7-9
clone_size: NA

cdr3_aa: CASSLLLGGQETQYF
cdr3_nt: TGTGCCAGCAGCTTGCTCTTGGGGGGACAAGAGACCCAGTACTTC
d_call: NA
j_call: TRBJ2-5
v_call: TRBV5-8
clone_size: NA

cdr3_aa: CATSDRGYTDTQYF
cdr3_nt: TGTGCCACCAGTGACAGAGGATACACAGATACGCAGTATTTT
d_call: NA
j_call: TRBJ2-3
v_call: TRBV24-1
clone_size: NA

cdr3_aa: CASRGGVGSPLHF
cdr3_nt: TGTGCCAGCAGAGGGGGCGTTGGGTCACCCCTCCACTTT
d_call: TRBD1
j_call: TRBJ1-6
v_call: TRBV7-9
clone_size: NA

cdr3_aa: CASSPAGTGNNEKLFF
cdr3_nt: TGTGCCAGCAGCCCAGCGGGGACAGGGAATAATGAAAAACTGTTTTTT
d_call: TRBD1
j_call: TRBJ1-4
v_call: TRBV11-2
clone_size: NA

cdr3_aa: CATSVVSGEQPQHF
cdr3_nt: TGTGCCACCAGTGTGGTAAGCGGGGAACAGCCCCAGCATTTT
d_call: NA
j_call: TRBJ1-5
v_call: TRBV24-1
clone_size: NA

cdr3_aa: CASSQGIPGGPGDTQYF
cdr3_nt: TGCGCCAGCAGCCAAGGGATCCCGGGGGGGCCTGGAGATACGCAGTATTTT
d_call: TRBD2
j_call: TRBJ2-3
v_call: TRBV4-1
clone_size: NA

cdr3_aa: CASSLVRDPPNGYTF
cdr3_nt: TGTGCCAGCAGCTTAGTCAGGGATCCCCCGAATGGCTACACCTTC
d_call: NA
j_call: TRBJ1-2
v_call: TRBV7-8
clone_size: NA

cdr3_aa: CASSQPPGQGMNEQFF
cdr3_nt: TGCGCCAGCAGTCAACCCCCGGGACAGGGGATGAATGAGCAGTTCTTC
d_call: TRBD1
j_call: TRBJ2-1
v_call: TRBV23-1
clone_size: NA

cdr3_aa: CASRTGGSEAFF
cdr3_nt: TGTGCCAGTAGGACAGGGGGCTCTGAAGCTTTCTTT
d_call: TRBD1
j_call: TRBJ1-1
v_call: TRBV19
clone_size: NA

cdr3_aa: CASGFQAGGPYEQYF
cdr3_nt: TGCGCCAGCGGATTCCAGGCGGGAGGGCCCTACGAGCAGTACTTC
d_call: TRBD2
j_call: TRBJ2-7
v_call: TRBV10-2
clone_size: NA

cdr3_aa: CASSQDRVTYYGYTF
cdr3_nt: TGTGCCAGCAGCCAGGACAGGGTGACCTACTATGGCTACACCTTC
d_call: TRBD1
j_call: TRBJ1-2
v_call: TRBV7-8
clone_size: NA

cdr3_aa: CASSLQGPYSPLHF
cdr3_nt: TGTGCCAGCAGCCTACAGGGTCCTTATTCACCCCTCCACTTT
d_call: NA
j_call: TRBJ1-6
v_call: TRBV11-3
clone_size: NA

cdr3_aa: CASSLREGRRDYGYTF
cdr3_nt: TGTGCCAGCAGCTTACGGGAAGGCCGCCGGGACTATGGCTACACCTTC
d_call: NA
j_call: TRBJ1-2
v_call: TRBV7-9
clone_size: NA

cdr3_aa: CASRRTGRSNQPQHF
cdr3_nt: TGTGCCAGCAGAAGGACAGGGAGAAGCAATCAGCCCCAGCATTTT
d_call: TRBD1
j_call: TRBJ1-5
v_call: TRBV6-5
clone_size: NA

cdr3_aa: CASSFGSSYNSPLHF
cdr3_nt: TGTGCCAGCAGTTTCGGGAGCTCCTATAATTCACCCCTCCACTTT
d_call: NA
j_call: TRBJ1-6
v_call: TRBV27
clone_size: NA

cdr3_aa: CASSSHQGARTEAFF
cdr3_nt: TGTGCCAGCAGCTCCCATCAGGGGGCGCGGACTGAAGCTTTCTTT
d_call: TRBD1
j_call: TRBJ1-1
v_call: TRBV7-9
clone_size: NA

cdr3_aa: CSGTGQGYGYTF
cdr3_nt: TGCAGCGGGACGGGACAGGGGTATGGCTACACCTTC
d_call: TRBD1
j_call: TRBJ1-2
v_call: TRBV29-1
clone_size: few

cdr3_aa: CASSISTSGNTIYF
cdr3_nt: TGTGCCAGTAGTATAAGCACCTCTGGAAACACCATATATTTT
d_call: NA
j_call: TRBJ1-3
v_call: TRBV19
clone_size: NA

cdr3_aa: CASGLVNPLRYVDRGAGNTIYF
cdr3_nt: TGTGCTAGTGGTTTGGTCAATCCCTTACGTTACGTGGACAGGGGTGCTGGAAACACCATATATTTT
d_call: TRBD1
j_call: TRBJ1-3
v_call: TRBV12-5
clone_size: NA

cdr3_aa: CASSIASTGGAEAFF
cdr3_nt: TGTGCCAGTAGTATAGCCTCGACTGGGGGCGCTGAAGCTTTCTTT
d_call: NA
j_call: TRBJ1-1
v_call: TRBV19
clone_size: NA

cdr3_aa: CASSLGSGDNQPQHF
cdr3_nt: TGTGCCAGCAGCTTAGGTTCCGGAGACAATCAGCCCCAGCATTTT
d_call: NA
j_call: TRBJ1-5
v_call: TRBV7-9
clone_size: NA

cdr3_aa: CASNQAPGILEETQYF
cdr3_nt: TGCGCCAGCAACCAGGCCCCGGGGATTCTGGAAGAGACCCAGTACTTC
d_call: NA
j_call: TRBJ2-5
v_call: TRBV4-1
clone_size: NA

cdr3_aa: CASSIPQGWYNEQFF
cdr3_nt: TGTGCCAGTAGTATACCCCAGGGGTGGTACAATGAGCAGTTCTTC
d_call: NA
j_call: TRBJ2-1
v_call: TRBV19
clone_size: NA

cdr3_aa: CASSASGTAYEQYF
cdr3_nt: TGTGCCAGCAGCGCTAGCGGGACCGCCTACGAGCAGTACTTC
d_call: TRBD2
j_call: TRBJ2-7
v_call: TRBV7-6
clone_size: NA

cdr3_aa: CASSLREGANTEAFF
cdr3_nt: TGTGCCAGCAGCTTGAGGGAGGGAGCGAACACTGAAGCTTTCTTT
d_call: NA
j_call: TRBJ1-1
v_call: TRBV7-9
clone_size: NA

cdr3_aa: CAISDREDQPQHF
cdr3_nt: TGTGCCATCAGTGACAGGGAGGATCAGCCCCAGCATTTT
d_call: NA
j_call: TRBJ1-5
v_call: TRBV10-3
clone_size: NA

cdr3_aa: CASSRSGRYTEAFF
cdr3_nt: TGTGCCAGCAGCCGGAGTGGGAGGTACACTGAAGCTTTCTTT
d_call: NA
j_call: TRBJ1-1
v_call: TRBV11-2
clone_size: NA

cdr3_aa: CASSPTSGSLSYNEQFF
cdr3_nt: TGTGCCAGCTCACCGACTAGCGGGAGTTTGTCCTACAATGAGCAGTTCTTC
d_call: TRBD2
j_call: TRBJ2-1
v_call: TRBV18
clone_size: NA